The entry that follows covers one T cell receptor beta chain sequence. Its antigen is as yet unknown. 5' RACE that incorporated UMI labels was used to prepare the TRB cDNA libraries. With the 5' RACE reads reprocessed, TCRdb shows one record per CDR3 protein and no DNA. With roughly 130,000 distinct CDR3 sequences in the sample, the ten largest clones hold roughly 0.62%. These data belong to a study of CXCR3-negative and CXCR3-positive naive CD8 T cells. Background on the study: Roughly 140 million TRB reads in total, about 1.5 +/- 0.3 million per library. Points from the study as a whole: Naive cells used TRBV-TRBJ genes in much the same way whether CXCR3-negative or CXCR3-positive; memory cells did not. The TRB CDR3s that CXCR3-positive naive cells carried were more hydrophobic than those of CXCR3-negative naive cells.

Looked up from germline, CDR1 is MNHEY and CDR2 is SMNVEV (reference sequence). The CDR3 has 13 amino acids. Definition of naive CD8+ T cells rested on a CD45RO-CCR7+CD27+CD95- profile. The chain links TRBV27 to TRBJ1-5; the D call from TCRdb, TRBD1, cannot be confirmed without DNA. The sequenced sample consisted of naive CXCR3+ CD8+ T cells from blood. The subset is: CD45RO-CCR7+CD27+CD95- naive CD8+ T cells expressing CXCR3 (TNR3+). The clonotype comes from a human donor in good health. Some clones in this sample may be carry-over from other donors' samples. The CDR3 here is CAIGRGSNQPQHF.